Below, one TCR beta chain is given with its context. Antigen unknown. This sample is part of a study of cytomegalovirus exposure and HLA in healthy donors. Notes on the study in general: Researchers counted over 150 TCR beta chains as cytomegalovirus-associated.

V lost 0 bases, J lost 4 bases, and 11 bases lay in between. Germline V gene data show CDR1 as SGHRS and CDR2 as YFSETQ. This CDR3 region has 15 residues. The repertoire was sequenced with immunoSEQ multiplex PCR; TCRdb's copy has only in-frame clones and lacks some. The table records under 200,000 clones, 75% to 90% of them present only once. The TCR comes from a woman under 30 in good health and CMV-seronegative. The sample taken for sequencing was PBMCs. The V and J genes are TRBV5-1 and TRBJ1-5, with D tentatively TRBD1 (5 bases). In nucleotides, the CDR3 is TGCGCCAGCAGCTTGGTAGGAGGGGTTAATCAGCCCCAGCATTTT. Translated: CASSLVGGVNQPQHF.